Described below is a single T cell receptor (beta chain) sequence and its context. This record comes from a study of OX40 agonist ivuxolimab in advanced cancers. Turning to the study itself: Patients enrolled in dose escalation were diagnosed with hepatocellular carcinoma, melanoma, renal cell or head and neck cancer. Partial responses occurred in Three dose-escalation patients, one with hepatocellular carcinoma and two with cutaneous melanoma.

This CDR3 region has 14 residues. Germline CDR1 reads SEHNR; CDR2 reads FQNEAQ (reference sequence). V lost 5 bases and J lost 7, with 15 bases in between. The repertoire was sequenced with immunoSEQ multiplex PCR; TCRdb's copy has only in-frame clones and lacks some. This repertoire shows 35,000 to 40,000 clones, about 90% found once; its top ten account for 8.5% to 10%. The chain recombines TRBV7-9 with TRBJ2-1; a weak D match, TRBD2 (6 bases). This specimen consisted of CD4+ or CD8+ T cells sorted from blood, obtained in a trial of the OX40 agonist ivuxolimab. This clonotype originated in an adult with an advanced solid tumor such as melanoma, head and neck, liver or kidney cancer. The CDR3 reads CASSHGGGGNEQFF. The CDR3 DNA follows: TGTGCCAGCAGCCACGGAGGCGGAGGGAATGAGCAGTTCTTC.